The table lists the clone carrying this TCR beta chain with a few counts. MiXCR was run by TCRdb on the RT-PCR reads, yielding one entry per CDR3 protein. The table records 650,000 to 800,000 distinct CDR3 sequences, 12% to 15% of them present only once. The sequence was obtained from a female donor in good health, serving as a healthy control. The sequencing input was memory CD4+ T cells from blood.

CDR3 sequence reads: CATSEGGRGYEQYF. CDR3 bases: TGTGCCACCAGTGAGGGGGGGCGCGGTTACGAGCAGTACTTC. This sequence joins TRBV24-1 and TRBJ2-7; TRBD2 is a possible D gene (7 bases). The V end was cut by 4 bases, the J end by 4 bases, with 13 bases between. Germline CDR1 KGHDR, CDR2 SFDVKD. The CDR3 runs 14 residues.